Listed below are T cell receptor beta chains from one sample, sequenced in a study of blood T cell repertoires in COVID-19. Assay used: immunoSEQ multiplex PCR; TCRdb lists only in-frame clones, some missing. The table has under 80,000 clones, around 77% seen once. Sequences were obtained from peripheral blood. These receptors all stem from a man at least 80 years old with active or convalescent COVID-19. Both conserved end residues are part of each CDR3. Each record gives: clone size, V gene, J gene, D gene, CDR3 DNA, CDR3 protein. A D gene is named only where the DNA matches it firmly. Clone size, where shown, is once, few, many, or a class for clones that have expanded.

NA	TRBV5-1	TRBJ2-7	TRBD2	TGCGCCAGCAGCTTCGCCGGGGGGGCCTCCTACGAGCAGTACTTC	CASSFAGGASYEQYF
NA	TRBV7-6	TRBJ2-1	TRBD2	TGTGCCAGCAGCTCTAATGCCGGGACTAGCGGGAGGGTTGAGCAGTTCTTC	CASSSNAGTSGRVEQFF
once	TRBV4-1	TRBJ1-5	NA	TGCGCCAGCAGCCAAGTGGGCCAGCCCCAGCATTTT	CASSQVGQPQHF
NA	TRBV7-8	TRBJ1-1	NA	TGTGCCAGCAGCTTCCCGCAAGGTGAGGCGGCTCACACTGAAGCTTTCTTT	CASSFPQGEAAHTEAFF
few	TRBV25-1	TRBJ2-3	NA	TGTGCCAGCAGTGAATGGGGCAGTAGCACAGATACGCAGTATTTT	CASSEWGSSTDTQYF
NA	TRBV9	TRBJ2-7	NA	TGTGCCAGCAGCGTTCGGGAGACCTACGAGCAGTACTTC	CASSVRETYEQYF
NA	TRBV2	TRBJ1-1	NA	TGTGCCAGCAGTAACAGGGATTTCGACACTGAAGCTTTCTTT	CASSNRDFDTEAFF
NA	TRBV10-3	TRBJ2-3	TRBD1	TGTGCCATCAGGGGGACAGGGAACCGCACAGATACGCAGTATTTT	CAIRGTGNRTDTQYF
NA	TRBV6-1	TRBJ2-7	NA	TGTGCCAGCAGTGAACAGGGGGCAGCGGGGTACGAGCAGTACTTC	CASSEQGAAGYEQYF
NA	TRBV10-3	TRBJ2-3	TRBD2	TGTGCCATCAGCCCTAGCGGGGTAGGGGATACGCAGTATTTT	CAISPSGVGDTQYF
NA	TRBV7-6	TRBJ1-6	NA	TGTGCCAGCAGCTTAGGGGTTGGGGGGGCGAATTCACCCCTCCACTTT	CASSLGVGGANSPLHF
few	TRBV28	TRBJ1-1	NA	TGTGCCAGCAGTTTATGGGGCCTCCCCACTGAAGCTTTCTTT	CASSLWGLPTEAFF
NA	TRBV4-1	TRBJ2-3	NA	TGCGCCAGCAGCCAAAGATGGGGGGATTTAGGGAGCACAGATACGCAGTATTTT	CASSQRWGDLGSTDTQYF
few	TRBV3-1/TRBV3-2	TRBJ2-4	TRBD2	TGTGCCAGCAGCCAATCACCCATCGGCGGGAGTGCCAGTTTC	CASSQSPIGGSASF
NA	TRBV28	TRBJ2-7	TRBD2	TGTGCCAGCGAACCGGGGGGAGCTAGCTCCTACGAGCAGTACTTC	CASEPGGASSYEQYF
NA	TRBV28	TRBJ2-7	TRBD1	TGTGCCAGCCAGCCGCAGGGGGCTCTCTCCTACGAGCAGTACTTC	CASQPQGALSYEQYF
NA	TRBV9	TRBJ1-6	TRBD1	TGTGCCAGCAGCGTATCCTATACTCGACAGGGACCCCTCCACTTT	CASSVSYTRQGPLHF
NA	TRBV27	TRBJ2-2	TRBD1	TGTGCCAGCAGCCGGACAGGGGCTGACACCGGGGAGCTGTTTTTT	CASSRTGADTGELFF
NA	TRBV21-1	TRBJ2-3	NA	TGTGCCAGCAGCAAATCCTCCGAGGGAAAAAGCACAGATACGCAGTATTTT	CASSKSSEGKSTDTQYF
NA	TRBV7-2	TRBJ1-3	TRBD1	TGTGCCACCAGGGACAGGGTTCGAAACACCATATATTTT	CATRDRVRNTIYF
NA	TRBV7-6	TRBJ2-1	NA	TGTGCCAGCAGCTTAGCCCCGGGAAGCTACAATGAGCAGTTCTTC	CASSLAPGSYNEQFF
NA	TRBV27	TRBJ1-3	NA	TGTGCCAGCAGACTCACAGGAGTAAGCTCTGGAAACACCATATATTTT	CASRLTGVSSGNTIYF
NA	TRBV29-1	TRBJ1-5	NA	TGCAGCGTTGGACAGCATAGCAATCAGCCCCAGCATTTT	CSVGQHSNQPQHF